Below, 25 T cell receptor beta chains from the same sample are listed, as sequenced in a study of identical twins. TCRdb itself ran the 5' RACE reads through MiXCR, one entry per CDR3 protein. The table shows approximately 600,000 distinct CDR3 sequences, with 9.6% occurring only once. Separately, the same data were catalogued under a study of yellow fever vaccine responses in identical twins.

The material sequenced was PBMCs. Receptors originate from a young woman in good health.

The rearrangement uses TRBV7-6 and TRBJ2-2; 9 bases are a match to TRBD2. With V trimmed by 2 bases and J by 5 bases, 6 bases remained unmatched. The CDR3 contains 16 residues. The germline V gene encodes CDR1 SGHVS and CDR2 FNYEAQ. CDR3 protein: CASSLRLAGSTGELFF. CDR3 bases: TGTGCCAGCAGCTTACGTCTAGCGGGAAGTACCGGGGAGCTGTTTTTT.

This sequence joins TRBV29-1 and TRBJ2-3, with D unclear. Germline V lookup: CDR1 SQVTM, CDR2 ANQGSEA. This CDR3 is built from 16 residues. Trimming cost V 3 bases and J 0 bases, with 16 bases left between them. CDR3 loop: CSVDRRTALSTDTQYF. DNA of the CDR3: TGCAGCGTTGATAGGAGAACAGCTCTAAGCACAGATACGCAGTATTTT.

V is TRBV5-1 and J is TRBJ2-7, with 13 positions matching TRBD2. V shed 4 bases and J 6 bases; nucleotides not matched to a gene: 4. This CDR3 is built from 14 residues. Germline CDR1 SGHRS, CDR2 YFSETQ. The CDR3 loop is CASSPRTSGSEQYF. Here the CDR3 DNA reads TGCGCCAGCAGCCCTAGGACTAGCGGGAGCGAGCAGTACTTC.

This clonotype came up many times. The chain couples TRBV2 to TRBJ2-5; D remains ambiguous. The CDR3 consists of 11 residues. Germline loops: CDR1 SNHLY, CDR2 FYNNEI. The ends were cut back, 6 bases at V and 1 base at J, with 3 bases in the middle. The CDR3 region has the DNA TGTGCCAGCAGCGTCCAAGAGACCCAGTACTTC. As protein: CASSVQETQYF.

At least ten counts were recorded for this clonotype. The rearrangement links TRBV6-1 to TRBJ1-3, with D tentatively TRBD1 (5 bases). Trimming removed 6 bases from V and 0 bases from J, with 12 bases in between. Germline V gene data show CDR1 as MNHNS and CDR2 as SASEGT. CDR3 length: 15 residues. The CDR3 nucleotides are TGTGCCAGCAGGCCCCCGGGACCCTCTGGAAACACCATATATTTT. It is translated as CASRPPGPSGNTIYF.

This clonotype was counted many times. The CDR3 coding sequence is TGTGCCAGCAGTTACTACCCGGCGGGGGGCACCGGGGAGCTGTTTTTT. Its protein is CASSYYPAGGTGELFF. The chain combines TRBV6-5 with TRBJ2-2, with 8 bases aligning to TRBD2. The V gene's germline CDR1 is MNHEY and CDR2 SVGAGI. This CDR3 comprises 16 residues. Unmatched junction bases numbered 5, after V lost 1 base and J lost 4 bases.

The rearrangement links TRBV29-1 to TRBJ1-5, with a possible D match to TRBD1 (6 bases). Germline V lookup: CDR1 SQVTM, CDR2 ANQGSEA. The CDR3 extends over 13 amino acids. V lost 6 bases and J lost 4, with 13 bases in between. The CDR3 spells CSVAGTSNQPQHF. The CDR3 DNA reads TGCAGCGTAGCCGGGACAAGTAATCAGCCCCAGCATTTT. Based on the CDR3 plus reference TRBV29-1 and TRBJ1-5, the full variable domain is SAVISQKPSRDICQRGTSLTIQCQVDSQVTMMFWYRQQPGQSLTLIATANQGSEATYESGFVIDKFPISRPNLTFSTLTVSNMSPEDSSIYLCSVAGTSNQPQHFGDGTRLSIL.

This clonotype was seen a few times. V is TRBV12-3 or TRBV12-4 and J is TRBJ2-3; TRBD2 aligns across 16 bases. This CDR3 is built from 17 residues. The trim removed 5 bases at V and 4 bases at J, leaving 6 bases unmatched. CDR3 residues: CASSPGTSGGAADTQYF. The CDR3 coding sequence is TGTGCCAGCAGTCCCGGGACTAGCGGGGGGGCGGCAGATACGCAGTATTTT.

A note on this clonotype: The junction departs from the called germline gene at one end, perhaps through a read error. The V and J genes are TRBV12-3 or TRBV12-4 and TRBJ2-7; D not resolved. The CDR3 length is 11 residues. This CDR3 reads CASSISYKQYF. DNA of the CDR3: TGTGCCAGCAGTATCTCCTACAAGCAGTACTTC.

The chain links TRBV11-2 to TRBJ2-4; D may be TRBD1 or TRBD2 (7 bases each). CDR3 size: 14 residues. V gave up 5 bases and J gave up 6 bases, with 14 bases separating them. From germline, CDR1 is SGHAT and CDR2 FQNNGV. CDR3: CASSPRGGGNIQYF. The CDR3 bases are TGTGCCAGCAGCCCCAGGGGGGGGGGAAACATTCAGTACTTC.

This clonotype appeared many times. This sequence joins TRBV7-9 and TRBJ2-5; the D call may be TRBD1 or TRBD2 (6 bases each). Germline V lookup: CDR1 SEHNR, CDR2 FQNEAQ (reference sequence). Deletions cut 2 bases from V and 1 base from J, with 11 bases between. The CDR3 is 15 amino acids. The CDR3: CASSLREGGQETQYF. The CDR3 coding sequence is TGTGCCAGCAGCTTAAGAGAGGGGGGCCAAGAGACCCAGTACTTC.

This clonotype was observed at least ten times. The rearrangement links TRBV6-5 to TRBJ1-4; 7 nucleotides line up with TRBD1. This CDR3 has 15 amino acids. Germline loops: CDR1 MNHEY, CDR2 SVGAGI. The V gene end was trimmed by 2 bases and the J gene end by 3 bases; junction bases not matched to a gene: 3. DNA of the CDR3: TGTGCCAGCAGTTACCCTGGGACAGCTAATGAAAAACTGTTTTTT. This encodes CASSYPGTANEKLFF.

In its sample, this clonotype was seen many times. V is TRBV3-1 and J is TRBJ2-5; tentatively, D is TRBD1 (5 bases). The CDR3 has 14 amino acids. Germline CDR1 is LGHDT and CDR2 is YNNKEL (reference sequence). V gave up 1 base and J gave up 4 bases, with 10 bases separating them. CDR3 in DNA: TGTGCCAGCAGCCAAGGACAGTCAGGAGAGACCCAGTACTTC. This codes for CASSQGQSGETQYF.

There are a few counts of this clonotype. This rearrangement joins TRBV7-2 to TRBJ2-7; the match to TRBD1 covers 8 bases. The germline V gene encodes CDR1 SGHTA and CDR2 FQGNSA. The CDR3 covers 15 residues. V was pared by 1 base and J by 9 bases, with 11 bases of the junction left unmatched. CDR3 sequence (DNA): TGTGCCAGCAGCTTAGAGGGGCGGACAGGGAAAGGGCAGTACTTC. It is translated as CASSLEGRTGKGQYF.

This clonotype was detected many times. The chain combines TRBV2 with TRBJ2-7; D not resolved. The CDR3 contains 15 residues. The ends were cut back, 6 bases at V and 4 bases at J, with 19 bases in the middle. Germline CDR1 is SNHLY and CDR2 is FYNNEI. The CDR3 is CASRPRVLEGYEQYF. The DNA of the CDR3 is TGTGCCAGCAGGCCCCGGGTGCTAGAAGGGTACGAGCAGTACTTC.

This clonotype came up many times. The chain has TRBV6-5 and TRBJ2-7; 12 bases fit TRBD2. The CDR3 length is 15 residues. Germline loops: CDR1 MNHEY, CDR2 SVGAGI. After removal of 0 bases from V and 6 bases from J, the junction contained 3 bases not matched to a gene. CDR3 in DNA: TGTGCCAGCAGTTACTCGAGGACTAGCGGGACCGAGCAGTACTTC. Translation gives CASSYSRTSGTEQYF.

This clonotype has at least ten counts. The chain combines TRBV2 with TRBJ1-3, with D unresolved. The CDR3 is 12 amino acids. Trimming left V 7 bases short and J 0 bases short, with 4 bases between. Germline CDR1 reads SNHLY; CDR2 reads FYNNEI. The CDR3 protein is CASTYSGNTIYF. The CDR3 DNA reads TGTGCCAGCACTTACTCTGGAAACACCATATATTTT.

CDR3 nucleotides: TGTGCCAGCAGCAACACGTGGGGGGGCCAAGAGACCCAGTACTTC. Its translation is CASSNTWGGQETQYF. The genes are TRBV7-9 and TRBJ2-5; TRBD2 matches at 7 bases. V trimming: 5 bases; J trimming: 1 base; junction bases outside the gene matches: 7. Germline lookup yields CDR1 SEHNR and CDR2 FQNEAQ (reference sequence). This CDR3 comprises 15 residues.

This clonotype occurred a few times. V usage is TRBV20-1 and J usage is TRBJ2-3; D assignment may be TRBD1 or TRBD2 (5 bases each). Germline V gene sequence: CDR1 DFQATT, CDR2 SNEGSKA (reference sequence). The CDR3 loop spans 15 amino acids. V lost 0 bases to trimming and J lost 3 bases, with 13 bases between them. The CDR3 DNA reads as TGCAGTGCTAGAGATACGGGGCGTGGGACAGATACGCAGTATTTT. This translates into CSARDTGRGTDTQYF.

Only a few counts were recorded for this clonotype. The rearrangement uses TRBV20-1 and TRBJ1-2; D uncertain. This CDR3 comprises 12 residues. Germline V lookup: CDR1 DFQATT, CDR2 SNEGSKA (reference sequence). Trimming shortened V by 1 base and J by 5 bases, and 8 bases separated the two germline ends. This chain's CDR3 is CSARVSGYGYTF. CDR3 DNA sequence: TGCAGTGCTAGAGTCAGCGGTTATGGCTACACCTTC.

This clonotype showed up just a few times. V and J are TRBV7-9 and TRBJ1-4; TRBD1 might be the D (6 bases). This CDR3 spans 15 amino acids. CDR1 and CDR2 (germline): SEHNR, FQNEAQ (reference sequence). V lost 1 base to trimming and J lost 8 bases, with 14 bases between them. The CDR3 sequence: CASSLGAGEDEKLFF. CDR3 coding DNA: TGTGCCAGCAGCTTAGGGGCAGGGGAGGACGAAAAACTGTTTTTT. Full variable domain (outside the CDR3, taken from reference TRBV7-9 and TRBJ1-4): DTGVSQNPRHKITKRGQNVTFRCDPISEHNRLYWYRQTLGQGPEFLTYFQNEAQLEKSRLLSDRFSAERPKGSFSTLEIQRTEQGDSAMYLCASSLGAGEDEKLFFGSGTQLSVL.

CDR3 DNA: TGTGCCACCACGACTAGCGGGAGGAGAAGGGAGCAGTTCTTC. Encoded protein: CATTTSGRRREQFF. The rearrangement links TRBV15 to TRBJ2-1, with 13 nucleotides matching TRBD2. The CDR3 extends over 14 amino acids. J gave up 10 bases and V 7 bases, and 7 bases lay outside the gene matches. In germline, CDR1 is LNHNV, CDR2 YYDKDF (reference sequence).

This clonotype was recorded a few times. V gene TRBV28 combines with J gene TRBJ2-2; 11 bases match TRBD1. This CDR3 spans 14 amino acids. J lost 8 bases, V lost 3 bases, and 2 bases had no gene match. Per the germline V gene, CDR1 is MDHEN and CDR2 is SYDVKM. Here the CDR3 reads CASSLGQGVGELFF. The CDR3 bases are TGTGCCAGCAGTTTGGGACAGGGGGTTGGGGAGCTGTTTTTT.

Ten or more counts support this clonotype. The V gene is TRBV12-3 or TRBV12-4, the J gene TRBJ2-3; D unresolved. Trimming cost V 7 bases and J 0 bases, with 14 bases left between them. This CDR3 has 15 residues. For the CDR3, the DNA is TGTGCCAGCACTCTGAACCCCGCTAGCACAGATACGCAGTATTTT. It encodes CASTLNPASTDTQYF.

This clonotype was seen ten or more times. The rearrangement joins TRBV3-1 to TRBJ2-1; 7 bases map to TRBD1. The V segment lost 8 bases and the J segment 5 bases; nucleotides outside the gene matches: 6. CDR1 and CDR2 from the germline V gene are LGHDT and YNNKEL (reference sequence). CDR3 length equals 13 residues. CDR3 loop: CASGRTGNNEQFF. Here the CDR3 DNA reads TGTGCCAGCGGCAGGACAGGAAACAATGAGCAGTTCTTC.